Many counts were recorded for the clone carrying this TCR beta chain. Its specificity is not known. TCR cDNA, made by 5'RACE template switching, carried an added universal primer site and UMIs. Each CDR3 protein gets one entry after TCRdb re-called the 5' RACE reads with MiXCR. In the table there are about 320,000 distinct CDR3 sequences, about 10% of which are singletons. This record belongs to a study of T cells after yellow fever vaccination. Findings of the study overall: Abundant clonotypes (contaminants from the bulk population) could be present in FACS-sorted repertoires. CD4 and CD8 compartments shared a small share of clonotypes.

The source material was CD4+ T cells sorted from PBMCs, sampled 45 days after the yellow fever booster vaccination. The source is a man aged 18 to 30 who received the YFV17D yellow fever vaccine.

CDR3 loop: CASSFIVGRGRWEAFF. The CDR3 coding sequence is TGTGCCAGCAGTTTTATTGTCGGCAGGGGGCGTTGGGAAGCTTTCTTT. The chain has TRBV27 and TRBJ1-1; 8 positions agree with TRBD1. CDR3 length: 16 amino acids. V was clipped by 3 bases and J by 8 bases; unmatched bases: 14. The germline CDR1 and CDR2 sequences are MNHEY and SMNVEV (reference sequence).